This T cell receptor (beta chain) was captured by sequencing in a study of Ad26.COV2.S vaccination and SARS-CoV-2 variants (dated by TCRdb to the early 2020s). About the investigation overall: Sequencing of the TCRbeta repertoire served to evaluate the specificity and breadth of SARS-CoV-2-reactive T cell receptors following Ad26.COV2.S vaccination. A total of 32 samples were included in the TCR-sequenced set, comprising roughly 20 Ad26.COV2.S vaccine recipients, 5 placebo recipients and 8 SARS-CoV-2 convalescent individuals. Results the study describes overall, beyond this receptor: The authors noted that the TCR breadth and depth analyses may have underestimated total T cell responses. Higher spike-specific TCR breadth was observed in Ad26.COV2.S recipients than in placebo recipients (P = 0.0014). Non-spike TCR breadth was comparable between vaccine and placebo recipients, consistent with the vaccine containing only spike. Substantial breadth of spike-specific CD8+ and CD4+ T cell responses was reported after vaccination.

The time point label, as the study defines it: individuals recovered from natural SARS-CoV-2 infection. Concerning this clone: Its antigen is currently not known. Base qualities are not provided; no much larger clone lies one nucleotide away.

Including cysteine and phenylalanine, the CDR3 has 17 amino acids. Only CDR3 DNA remains: 51 bases, in frame from the first base. Trimmed from V: 4 bases; trimmed from J: 6 bases; junction bases lacking a gene match: 12. The germline V gene gives CDR1 as SGHRS and CDR2 as YFSETQ. TCRbeta CDR3 regions were sequenced with the immunoSEQ Assay. After extraction, genomic DNA underwent amplification by bias-controlled multiplex PCR, followed by high-throughput sequencing. The source study handled its data this way. Collapsing and filtering of sequences were performed to quantify the absolute abundance of each unique TCRbeta CDR3 region. Usable DNA was measured by amplifying reference genes present in all nucleated cells, and TCRbeta template counts were normalized to that usable DNA to estimate T cell fraction. Repertoire TCRs were annotated as SARS-CoV-2-specific by exact matching of V gene, CDR3 amino acid sequence and J gene to a known reactive TCR set. The reference SARS-CoV-2 TCR set was derived from MIRA and filtered for enrichment in COVID-19-positive ImmuneCODE repertoires, a step that removed public or cross-reactive TCRs. Using the MIRA antigens, annotated TCRs were further analysed by specific ORF or by position within an ORF. Breadth was defined as the number of annotated unique rearrangements divided by the total number of unique productive rearrangements, and depth was defined as the summed frequency of the annotated unique rearrangements. Two-sided Wilcoxon rank-sum tests were applied when comparing TCR breadth between groups. TCRdb provides this immuneACCESS table in a form limited to in-frame rearrangements. Some clones are lacking; in checked studies, under half of them reflect an unresolved V gene, and why the rest are absent is not known. The V and J calls and clone size are taken from that table; D and trimming were inferred from the DNA. Recorded for this sample are approximately 340,000 clones; about 92% of them occurred a single time. The ten largest clonotypes hold about 3.9% of the sample.

The receptor was isolated from a human donor who had recovered from COVID-19. Recombination connected TRBV5-1 to TRBJ2-3, and 12 bases in between align with TRBD2. Source: peripheral blood, taken after recovery from COVID-19. The DNA sequence follows: TGCGCCAGCAGCGGTATACTAGCGGGGGGCCCTGATGATACGCAGTATTTT. It translates as CASSGILAGGPDDTQYF.